Below are 25 T cell receptor beta chains sequenced from a single sample in a study of OX40 agonist ivuxolimab in advanced cancers. Repertoires were generated with immunoSEQ multiplex PCR, while TCRdb's copy carries only in-frame clones and drops some. This repertoire shows just under 65,000 clones, roughly 89% found once; its top ten account for less than 6%. The input for sequencing was CD4+ or CD8+ T cells sorted from blood, taken in a trial of the OX40 agonist ivuxolimab. The receptors originated from an adult with an advanced solid tumor such as melanoma, head and neck, liver or kidney cancer.

This sequence joins TRBV5-6 and TRBJ1-5; D is unclear. The germline V and J ends were trimmed by 3 bases and 1 base, with 11 bases remaining between them. The CDR3 runs to 15 residues. Germline-derived CDR1 and CDR2 are SGHDT and YYEEEE. Here the CDR3 reads CASSSIGVSNQPQHF. The CDR3, as DNA: TGTGCCAGCAGCTCAATCGGGGTGAGCAATCAGCCCCAGCATTTT.

This clone was detected only once. The genes are TRBV18 and TRBJ1-5, with D unresolved. The V and J ends lost 2 bases and 0 bases respectively, with 5 bases between them. Germline CDR1 is KGHSH and CDR2 is LQKENI. This CDR3 contains 14 residues. CDR3 nucleotides: TGTGCCAGCTCACCAGGGTATAGCAATCAGCCCCAGCATTTT. As protein: CASSPGYSNQPQHF. Supplemented by reference TRBV18 and TRBJ1-5, the full variable domain reads NAGVMQNPRHLVRRRGQEARLRCSPMKGHSHVYWYRQLPEEGLKFMVYLQKENIIDESGMPKERFSAEFPKEGPSILRIQQVVRGDSAAYFCASSPGYSNQPQHFGDGTRLSIL.

The rearrangement links TRBV18 to TRBJ1-1; TRBD1 agrees at 9 bases. This CDR3 is built from 16 residues. V was clipped by 4 bases and J by 1 base; unmatched bases: 7. Germline lookup yields CDR1 KGHSH and CDR2 LQKENI. In DNA form, the CDR3 reads TGTGCCAGCTCACAGCTACAGGGGGCAACGAACACTGAAGCTTTCTTT. Protein: CASSQLQGATNTEAFF.

J is TRBJ2-5 and V is TRBV6-1; D is ambiguous. The CDR3 covers 13 residues. The V gene's germline CDR1 is MNHNS and CDR2 SASEGT. V was pared by 6 bases and J by 3 bases, with 11 bases between. The CDR3 DNA follows: TGTGCCAGCAGGACAACTACTAAAGAGACCCAGTACTTC. It is translated as CASRTTTKETQYF.

The chain employs TRBV28 and TRBJ2-1; 13 bases match TRBD2. The V gene's germline CDR1 is MDHEN and CDR2 SYDVKM. The CDR3 is 15 residues long. Trimming took 6 bases from V and 9 from J; bases not matched to a gene: 8. The CDR3 protein is CASSQGGLAGFEQFF. DNA for the CDR3: TGTGCCAGCAGCCAAGGGGGACTAGCGGGATTTGAGCAGTTCTTC.

The CDR3 DNA is TGTGCCAGCACCCCCTCAGGGGAGAACACTGAAGCTTTCTTT. It codes for CASTPSGENTEAFF. The V gene is TRBV6-1, the J gene TRBJ1-1; TRBD1 is a possible D gene (6 bases). The germline CDR1 and CDR2 sequences are MNHNS and SASEGT. CDR3 size: 14 residues. Trimming took 7 bases from V and 1 from J, leaving 13 bases between them.

The chain is built from TRBV4-2 and TRBJ2-5; D is unclear. There are 13 residues in the CDR3. From germline, CDR1 is LGHNA and CDR2 YNFKEQ. V was pared by 0 bases and J by 5 bases, with 7 bases between. The CDR3 nucleotides are TGTGCCAGCAGCCAAGATAGGGCCGAGACCCAGTACTTC. Translation gives CASSQDRAETQYF.

This clone showed up just a few times. Here the CDR3 DNA reads TGCGCCAGCAGCTTTCGGACGGAGAACACTGAAGCTTTCTTT. This codes for CASSFRTENTEAFF. The chain combines TRBV4-1 with TRBJ1-1; D gene uncertain. V was clipped by 5 bases and J by 1 base, with 11 bases between them. Germline loops: CDR1 MGHRA, CDR2 YSYEKL. The CDR3 spans 14 residues.

In its sample, this clone was seen a few times. The gene calls are TRBV27 and TRBJ2-7; D is unclear. Germline CDR1 and CDR2: MNHEY and SMNVEV (reference sequence). Trimming took off 4 bases at V and 0 bases at J, with 16 bases between the two ends. The CDR3 loop spans 16 amino acids. CDR3 bases: TGTGCCAGCAGTTCTCGCCTAGGACGGAGCTCCTACGAGCAGTACTTC. This codes for CASSSRLGRSSYEQYF.

The rearrangement links TRBV6-5 to TRBJ1-2; a possible D gene is TRBD1 (5 bases). The CDR3 contains 14 residues. Germline V gene data show CDR1 as MNHEY and CDR2 as SVGAGI. With 6 bases removed from V and 4 bases from J, the gap between germline ends came to 15 bases. The CDR3, as DNA: TGTGCCAGCAGACACGATACCGGGGGCTATGGCTACACCTTC. As protein: CASRHDTGGYGYTF.

CDR3 in amino acids: CASSLRGRSNYGYTF. The CDR3, as DNA: TGTGCCAGCAGTTTAAGAGGCAGGTCTAACTATGGCTACACCTTC. The chain links TRBV27 to TRBJ1-2; unclear D gene. The CDR3 spans 15 residues. Germline assignment: CDR1 MNHEY and CDR2 SMNVEV (reference sequence). Trimming removed 2 bases at V and 0 bases at J, with 10 bases between.

J is TRBJ2-2 and V is TRBV5-1; TRBD1 agrees at 9 bases. CDR1 is SGHRS, CDR2 YFSETQ, per germline. The CDR3 runs to 15 residues. V shed 4 bases and J 5 bases; nucleotides not matched to a gene: 6. CDR3 coding DNA: TGCGCCAGCAGCATGGGACAGGGACGGACCGGGGAGCTGTTTTTT. It codes for CASSMGQGRTGELFF.

The CDR3 DNA follows: TGTGCCTGGAGTAAGGGACAGAATTCTTATAGCAATCAGCCCCAGCATTTT. Translation: CAWSKGQNSYSNQPQHF. The gene calls are TRBV30 and TRBJ1-5, with TRBD1 identical over 7 bases. CDR3 size: 17 residues. V lost 2 bases and J lost 0; bases outside the gene matches: 10. Germline-derived CDR1 and CDR2 are GTSNPN and SVGIG (reference sequence).

The rearrangement links TRBV30 to TRBJ2-3, with 9 bases matching TRBD2. J gave up 3 bases and V 1 base, and 17 bases lay outside the gene matches. The germline gives CDR1 GTSNPN, CDR2 SVGIG (reference sequence). The CDR3 consists of 19 residues. In DNA form, the CDR3 reads TGTGCCTGGAGTGATTTGATTCTAGCGGGAACCTCTGATACAGATACGCAGTATTTT. Its translation: CAWSDLILAGTSDTDTQYF. Supplemented by reference TRBV30 and TRBJ2-3, the full variable domain reads SQTIHQWPATLVQPVGSPLSLECTVEGTSNPNLYWYRQAAGRGLQLLFYSVGIGQISSEVPQNLSASRPQDRQFILSSKKLLLSDSGFYLCAWSDLILAGTSDTDTQYFGPGTRLTVL.

This sequence joins TRBV5-1 and TRBJ1-4; 12 bases match TRBD1. Germline CDR1 and CDR2: SGHRS and YFSETQ. Germline trimming cut 4 bases from V and 4 bases from J; bases unmatched to any gene: 11. The CDR3 loop spans 18 amino acids. CDR3 loop: CASSPHRDRGRVNEKLFF. The CDR3 nucleotides read TGCGCCAGCAGCCCTCACCGGGACAGGGGGCGCGTTAATGAAAAACTGTTTTTT.

This sequence joins TRBV9 and TRBJ2-5, with 8 nucleotides matching TRBD2. CDR3 length equals 17 residues. V gave up 1 base and J gave up 5 bases; unmatched junction bases: 13. The germline gives CDR1 SGDLS, CDR2 YYNGEE. CDR3 amino acids: CASSVSPFAGGGETQYF. CDR3 bases: TGTGCCAGCAGCGTAAGCCCTTTTGCGGGAGGCGGTGAGACCCAGTACTTC.

The CDR3 reads CASSARGQETQYF. The DNA of the CDR3 is TGTGCCAGCTCAGCCAGGGGGCAGGAGACCCAGTACTTC. The chain uses TRBV18 and TRBJ2-5; 8 positions match TRBD1. Germline CDR1 and CDR2: KGHSH and LQKENI. V lost 5 bases, J lost 5 bases, and 4 bases stayed unmatched. The CDR3 extends over 13 amino acids.

The V gene is TRBV18, the J gene TRBJ2-2, with D unresolved. Germline V CDR1 and CDR2: KGHSH, LQKENI. This CDR3 has 12 residues. The germline V and J ends were trimmed by 2 bases and 5 bases, with 3 bases remaining between them. The CDR3 coding sequence is TGTGCCAGCTCACCAGATACCGGGGAGCTGTTTTTT. Its translation: CASSPDTGELFF.

The V gene is TRBV30, the J gene TRBJ2-1; 7 positions agree with TRBD2. This CDR3 spans 15 amino acids. The germline CDR1 and CDR2 sequences are GTSNPN and SVGIG (reference sequence). Trimming removed 5 bases from V and 6 bases from J; junction bases left unmatched: 13. This chain's CDR3 is CAWDASGQGSNEQFF. The CDR3 coding sequence is TGTGCCTGGGACGCTAGCGGCCAAGGTAGCAATGAGCAGTTCTTC.

The chain is built from TRBV5-1 and TRBJ2-5, with 8 nucleotides matching TRBD1. This CDR3 has 15 amino acids. The V segment lost 4 bases and the J segment 5 bases; nucleotides outside the gene matches: 10. Germline CDR1 and CDR2: SGHRS and YFSETQ. CDR3 coding DNA: TGCGCCAGCAGCATAGACAGGGGCGGGACGGAGACCCAGTACTTC. Encoded protein: CASSIDRGGTETQYF.

The chain uses TRBV5-1 and TRBJ2-7; TRBD2 agrees at 8 bases. V gave up 1 base and J gave up 4 bases; unmatched junction bases: 1. CDR1 is SGHRS, CDR2 YFSETQ, per germline. This CDR3 has 13 residues. CDR3 protein: CASSLTSGYEQYF. For the CDR3, the DNA is TGCGCCAGCAGCTTGACTAGCGGATACGAGCAGTACTTC.

The chain has TRBV5-6 and TRBJ2-4; the D is unclear. Trimming stripped 3 bases from V and 0 bases from J, with 10 bases between. Per the germline V gene, CDR1 is SGHDT and CDR2 is YYEEEE. The CDR3 spans 15 residues. The CDR3 DNA sequence: TGTGCCAGCAGCTCCATGACACCAGCCAAAAACATTCAGTACTTC. It is translated as CASSSMTPAKNIQYF.

In this sample, this clone turned up once. The rearrangement uses TRBV7-2 and TRBJ2-7; possibly TRBD1 or TRBD2 for D (5 bases each). V was shortened by 1 base and J by 7 bases, with 17 bases between the two germline ends. The CDR3 is made up of 15 amino acids. The germline gives CDR1 SGHTA, CDR2 FQGNSA. The DNA for the CDR3 is TGTGCCAGCAGCTTAGATAGAGGGGCCTCCTTTGAGCAGTACTTC. Amino acids: CASSLDRGASFEQYF. The full variable domain, with the rest looked up from reference TRBV7-2 and TRBJ2-7, is GAGVSQSPSNKVTEKGKDVELRCDPISGHTALYWYRQSLGQGLEFLIYFQGNSAPDKSGLPSDRFSAERTGGSVSTLTIQRTQQEDSAVYLCASSLDRGASFEQYFGPGTRLTVT.

This CDR3 is CASSLGNQPQHF. CDR3 nucleotides: TGTGCCAGCAGCTTAGGTAATCAGCCCCAGCATTTT. J is TRBJ1-5 and V is TRBV7-2; D unresolved. CDR1 SGHTA and CDR2 FQGNSA come from the germline V gene. The CDR3 is 12 residues long. V was clipped by 1 base and J by 4 bases, with 2 bases between them.

This chain links TRBV6-1 with TRBJ2-7; unclear D gene. The V and J ends lost 8 bases and 7 bases respectively, with 21 bases between them. The CDR3 spans 14 residues. Germline V gene sequence: CDR1 MNHNS, CDR2 SASEGT. CDR3 bases: TGTGCCAGCCCCAAAAACCACATCCTCGGGGAGCAGTACTTC. It is translated as CASPKNHILGEQYF.